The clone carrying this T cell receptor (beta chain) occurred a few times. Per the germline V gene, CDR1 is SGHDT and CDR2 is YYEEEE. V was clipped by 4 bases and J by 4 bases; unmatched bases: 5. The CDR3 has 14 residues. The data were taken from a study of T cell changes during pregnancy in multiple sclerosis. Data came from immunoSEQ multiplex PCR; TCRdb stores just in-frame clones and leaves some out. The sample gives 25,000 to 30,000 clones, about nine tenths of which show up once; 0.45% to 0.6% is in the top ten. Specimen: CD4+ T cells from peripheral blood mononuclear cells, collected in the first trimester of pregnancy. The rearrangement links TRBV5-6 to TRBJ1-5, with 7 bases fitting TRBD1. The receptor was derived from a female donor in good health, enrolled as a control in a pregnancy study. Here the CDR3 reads CASSRGQPNQPQHF. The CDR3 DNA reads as TGTGCCAGCAGCCGGGGACAGCCGAATCAGCCCCAGCATTTT.